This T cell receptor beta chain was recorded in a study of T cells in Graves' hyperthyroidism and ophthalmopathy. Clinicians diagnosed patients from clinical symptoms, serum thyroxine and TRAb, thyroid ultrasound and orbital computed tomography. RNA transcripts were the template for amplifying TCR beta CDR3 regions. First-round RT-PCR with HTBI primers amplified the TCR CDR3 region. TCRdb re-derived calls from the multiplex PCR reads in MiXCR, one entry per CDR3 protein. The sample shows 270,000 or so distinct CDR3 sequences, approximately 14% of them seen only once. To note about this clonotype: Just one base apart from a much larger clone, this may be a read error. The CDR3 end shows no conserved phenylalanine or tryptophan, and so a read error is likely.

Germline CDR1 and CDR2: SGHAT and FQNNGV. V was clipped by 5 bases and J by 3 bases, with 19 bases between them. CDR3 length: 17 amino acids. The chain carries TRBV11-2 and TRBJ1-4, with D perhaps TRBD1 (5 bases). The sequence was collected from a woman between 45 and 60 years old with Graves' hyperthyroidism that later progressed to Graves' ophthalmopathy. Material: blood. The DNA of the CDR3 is TGTGCCAGCAGCGCCTTTGGCAGGGATGGTCCTAATGAAAAACTGTTTTCT. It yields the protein CASSAFGRDGPNEKLFS.